Listed below are T cell receptor beta chains from one sample, sequenced in a study of T cells in Graves' hyperthyroidism and ophthalmopathy. TCRdb itself ran the multiplex PCR reads through MiXCR, one entry per CDR3 protein. The sample contains 400,000 or so distinct CDR3 sequences, about 14% of which appear only once. Sequences were obtained from blood. These receptors all stem from a man between 45 and 60 years old with Graves' ophthalmopathy. Both conserved end residues are part of each CDR3. A D gene is named only where the DNA matches it firmly. Size is omitted from some rows. Given values are once, few, many or a class for expanded clones.

v_gene	abundance	d_gene	j_gene	CDR3aa	CDR3nt
TRBV10-2	once	-	TRBJ2-5	CASSEQGLETQYF	TGCGCCAGCAGTGAGCAGGGCTTAGAGACCCAGTACTTC
TRBV2	-	-	TRBJ2-2	CASTRSGELFF	TGTGCCAGCACCCGCTCGGGGGAGCTGTTTTTT
TRBV7-8	many	-	TRBJ1-4	CASSPRSVATNEKLFF	TGTGCCAGCAGCCCACGGTCGGTTGCAACTAATGAAAAACTGTTTTTT
TRBV7-9	-	-	TRBJ2-5	CASSLEGAGLDF	TGTGCCAGCAGCTTAGAAGGGGCAGGGCTGGACTTC
TRBV11-2	many	-	TRBJ2-7	CASSLDLGSGDYEQYF	TGTGCCAGCAGCTTAGATTTGGGTAGCGGAGACTACGAGCAGTACTTC
TRBV6-5	many	-	TRBJ2-1	CASSYKQVQHNEQFF	TGTGCCAGCAGTTACAAGCAGGTTCAGCACAATGAGCAGTTCTTC
TRBV12-3/TRBV12-4	-	-	TRBJ2-1	CASSLIGPEQFF	TGTGCCAGCAGTTTAATCGGTCCTGAGCAGTTCTTC
TRBV28	many	TRBD2	TRBJ2-2	CASSLIGLAGPLELGTGELFF	TGTGCCAGCAGTTTAATCGGGCTAGCGGGCCCGCTTGAATTGGGGACCGGGGAGCTGTTTTTT
TRBV2	many	-	TRBJ1-6	CASSEVSTPLVSPLHF	TGTGCCAGCAGTGAAGTCTCGACGCCCTTAGTTTCACCCCTCCACTTT
TRBV30	many	-	TRBJ1-5	CAWSVRGNQPQHF	TGTGCCTGGAGTGTAAGGGGCAATCAGCCCCAGCATTTT
TRBV2	many	-	TRBJ2-7	CASSEAVEQYF	TGTGCCAGCAGTGAAGCGGTCGAGCAGTACTTC
TRBV5-1	few	TRBD2	TRBJ2-5	CASSSYPTSGSGETQYF	TGCGCCAGCAGCTCTTACCCTACTAGCGGGAGCGGGGAGACCCAGTACTTC
TRBV19	few	TRBD1	TRBJ2-7	CATLDRGGYEQYF	TGTGCCACCCTGGACAGGGGAGGCTACGAGCAGTACTTC
TRBV7-9	many	-	TRBJ2-7	CASSLQGTYEQYF	TGTGCCAGCAGCTTACAGGGGACCTACGAGCAGTACTTC
TRBV20-1	few	TRBD1	TRBJ2-6	CRRQGKGSGANVLTF	TGCAGAAGACAGGGGAAAGGCTCTGGGGCCAACGTCCTGACTTTC
TRBV7-2	many	-	TRBJ1-1	CASSQNRWSTEAFF	TGTGCCAGCAGCCAAAACCGATGGAGCACTGAAGCTTTCTTT
TRBV18	many	-	TRBJ2-7	CASSRVGTSYEQYF	TGTGCCAGCTCTCGCGTGGGAACCTCCTACGAGCAGTACTTC
TRBV5-1	-	TRBD1	TRBJ1-6	CASSPGQANSPLHF	TGCGCCAGCAGCCCCGGACAGGCCAATTCACCCCTCCACTTT
TRBV20-1	many	-	TRBJ2-3	CSARDPNLDTQYF	TGCAGTGCTAGAGATCCTAACTTAGATACGCAGTATTTT
TRBV20-1	many	-	TRBJ1-1	CSARVGIGGTEAFF	TGCAGTGCCCGAGTGGGGATAGGGGGCACTGAAGCTTTCTTT
TRBV2	many	-	TRBJ2-3	CASSDPRDTSSTDTQYF	TGTGCCAGCAGTGACCCGCGGGATACCTCTAGCACAGATACGCAGTATTTT